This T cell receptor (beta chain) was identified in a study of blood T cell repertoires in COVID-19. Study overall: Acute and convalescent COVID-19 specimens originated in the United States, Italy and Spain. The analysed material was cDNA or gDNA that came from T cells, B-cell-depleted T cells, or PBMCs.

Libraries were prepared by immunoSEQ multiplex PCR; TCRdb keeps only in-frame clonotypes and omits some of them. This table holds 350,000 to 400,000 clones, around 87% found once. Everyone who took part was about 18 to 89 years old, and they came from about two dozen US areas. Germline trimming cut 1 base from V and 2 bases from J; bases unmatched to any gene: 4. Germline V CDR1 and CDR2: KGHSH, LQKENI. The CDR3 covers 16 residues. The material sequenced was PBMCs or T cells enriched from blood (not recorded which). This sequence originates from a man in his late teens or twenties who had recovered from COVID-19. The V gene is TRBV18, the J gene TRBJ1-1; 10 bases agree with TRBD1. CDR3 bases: TGTGCCAGCTCACCACTGAGGACAGGGGGTAACACTGAAGCTTTCTTT. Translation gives CASSPLRTGGNTEAFF.